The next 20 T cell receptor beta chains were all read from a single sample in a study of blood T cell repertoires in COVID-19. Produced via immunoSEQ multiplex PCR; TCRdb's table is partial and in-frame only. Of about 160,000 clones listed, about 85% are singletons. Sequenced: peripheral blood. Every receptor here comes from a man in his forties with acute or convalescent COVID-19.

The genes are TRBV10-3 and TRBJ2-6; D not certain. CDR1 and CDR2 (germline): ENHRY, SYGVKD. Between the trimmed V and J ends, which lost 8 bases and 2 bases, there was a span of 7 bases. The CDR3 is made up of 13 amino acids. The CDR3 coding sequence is TGTGCCATCCACATTGCTGGGGCCAACGTCCTGACTTTC. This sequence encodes CAIHIAGANVLTF.

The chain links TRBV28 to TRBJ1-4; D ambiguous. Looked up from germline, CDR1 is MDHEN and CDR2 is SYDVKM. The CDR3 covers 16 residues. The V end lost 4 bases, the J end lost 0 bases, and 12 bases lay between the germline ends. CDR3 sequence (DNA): TGTGCCAGCAGTTCGGGGTTTGGGGCAACTAATGAAAAACTGTTTTTT. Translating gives CASSSGFGATNEKLFF.

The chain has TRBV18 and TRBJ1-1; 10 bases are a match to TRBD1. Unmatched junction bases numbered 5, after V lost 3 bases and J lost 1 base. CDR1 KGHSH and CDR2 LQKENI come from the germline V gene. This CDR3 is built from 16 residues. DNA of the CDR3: TGTGCCAGCTCACCGGGACAGGGGTTGGGGAACACTGAAGCTTTCTTT. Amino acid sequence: CASSPGQGLGNTEAFF.

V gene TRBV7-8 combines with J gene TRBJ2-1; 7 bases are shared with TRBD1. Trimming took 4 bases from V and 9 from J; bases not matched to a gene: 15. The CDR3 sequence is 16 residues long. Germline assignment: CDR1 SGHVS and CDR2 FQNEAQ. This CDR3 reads CASSSKDRLRWGEQFF. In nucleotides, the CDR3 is TGTGCCAGCAGCTCTAAGGACAGGTTGAGGTGGGGTGAGCAGTTCTTC. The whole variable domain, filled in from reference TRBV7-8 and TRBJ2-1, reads GAGVSQSPRYKVAKRGQDVALRCDPISGHVSLFWYQQALGQGPEFLTYFQNEAQLDKSGLPSDRFFAERPEGSVSTLKIQRTQQEDSAVYLCASSSKDRLRWGEQFFGPGTRLTVL.

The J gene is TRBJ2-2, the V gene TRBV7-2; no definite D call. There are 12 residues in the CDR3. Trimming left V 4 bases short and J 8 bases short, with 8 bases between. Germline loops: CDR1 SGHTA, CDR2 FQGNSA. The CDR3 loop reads CASSSRLGELFF. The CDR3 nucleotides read TGTGCCAGCAGCTCCCGTTTGGGGGAGCTGTTTTTT. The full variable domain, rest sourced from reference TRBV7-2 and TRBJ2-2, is GAGVSQSPSNKVTEKGKDVELRCDPISGHTALYWYRQSLGQGLEFLIYFQGNSAPDKSGLPSDRFSAERTGGSVSTLTIQRTQQEDSAVYLCASSSRLGELFFGEGSRLTVL.

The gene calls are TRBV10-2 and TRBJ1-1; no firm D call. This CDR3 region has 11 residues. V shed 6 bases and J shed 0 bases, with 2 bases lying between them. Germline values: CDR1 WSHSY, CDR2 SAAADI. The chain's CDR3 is CASSMNTEAFF. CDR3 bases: TGCGCCAGCAGCATGAACACTGAAGCTTTCTTT.

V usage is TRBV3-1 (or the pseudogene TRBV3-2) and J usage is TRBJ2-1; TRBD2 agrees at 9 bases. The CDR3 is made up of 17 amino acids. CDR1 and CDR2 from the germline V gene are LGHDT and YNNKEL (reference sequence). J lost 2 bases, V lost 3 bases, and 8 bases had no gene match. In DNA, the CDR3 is TGTGCCAGCAGCCAGGGAAGCGGGGGGTTCACCTACAATGAGCAGTTCTTC. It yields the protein CASSQGSGGFTYNEQFF.

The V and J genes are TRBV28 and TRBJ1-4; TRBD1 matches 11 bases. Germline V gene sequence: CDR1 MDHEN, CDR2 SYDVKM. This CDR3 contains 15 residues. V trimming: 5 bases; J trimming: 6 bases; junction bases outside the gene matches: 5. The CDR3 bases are TGTGCCAGCAGTCGGACAGGGGGCGGCTATGAAAAACTGTTTTTT. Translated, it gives CASSRTGGGYEKLFF.

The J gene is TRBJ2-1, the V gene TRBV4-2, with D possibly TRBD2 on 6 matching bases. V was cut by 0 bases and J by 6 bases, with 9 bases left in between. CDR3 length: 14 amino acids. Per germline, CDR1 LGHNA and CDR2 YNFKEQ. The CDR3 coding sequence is TGTGCCAGCAGCCAAGATCCCGGGGGCAATGAGCAGTTCTTC. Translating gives CASSQDPGGNEQFF.

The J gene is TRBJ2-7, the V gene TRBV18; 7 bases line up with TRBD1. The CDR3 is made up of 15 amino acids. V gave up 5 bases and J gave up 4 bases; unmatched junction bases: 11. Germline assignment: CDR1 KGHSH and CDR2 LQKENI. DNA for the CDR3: TGTGCCAGCTCAAACACCCGGGACAGTGAGTACGAGCAGTACTTC. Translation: CASSNTRDSEYEQYF.

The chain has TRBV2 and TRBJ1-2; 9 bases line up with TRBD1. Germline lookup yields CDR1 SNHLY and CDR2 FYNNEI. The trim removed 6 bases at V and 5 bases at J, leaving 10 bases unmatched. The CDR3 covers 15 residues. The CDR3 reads CASSLQGAAGYGYTF. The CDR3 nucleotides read TGTGCCAGCAGCCTACAGGGGGCGGCCGGATATGGCTACACCTTC.

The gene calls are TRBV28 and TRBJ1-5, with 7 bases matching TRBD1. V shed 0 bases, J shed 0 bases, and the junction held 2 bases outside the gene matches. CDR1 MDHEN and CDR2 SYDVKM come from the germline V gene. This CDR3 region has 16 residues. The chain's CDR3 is CASSLWGTASNQPQHF. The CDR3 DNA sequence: TGTGCCAGCAGTTTATGGGGGACAGCTAGCAATCAGCCCCAGCATTTT. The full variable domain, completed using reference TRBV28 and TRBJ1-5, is DVKVTQSSRYLVKRTGEKVFLECVQDMDHENMFWYRQDPGLGLRLIYFSYDVKMKEKGDIPEGYSVSREKKERFSLILESASTNQTSMYLCASSLWGTASNQPQHFGDGTRLSIL.

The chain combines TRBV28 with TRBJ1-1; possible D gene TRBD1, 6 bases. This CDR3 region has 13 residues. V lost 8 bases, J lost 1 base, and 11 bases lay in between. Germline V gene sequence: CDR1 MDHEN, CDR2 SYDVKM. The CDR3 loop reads CASEGGRNTEAFF. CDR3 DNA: TGTGCCAGCGAGGGGGGGCGGAACACTGAAGCTTTCTTT.

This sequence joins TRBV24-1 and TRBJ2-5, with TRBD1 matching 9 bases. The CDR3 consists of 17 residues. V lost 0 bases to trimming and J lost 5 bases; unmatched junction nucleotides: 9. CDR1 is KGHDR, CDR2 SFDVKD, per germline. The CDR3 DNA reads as TGTGCCACCAGTGATTTGGGGACAGGGCCTTTGGGGGAGACCCAGTACTTC. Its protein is CATSDLGTGPLGETQYF.

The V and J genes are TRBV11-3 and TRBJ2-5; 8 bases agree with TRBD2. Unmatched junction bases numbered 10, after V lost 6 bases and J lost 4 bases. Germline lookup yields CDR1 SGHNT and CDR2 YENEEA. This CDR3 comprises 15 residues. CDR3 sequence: CASSRGTSRGETQYF. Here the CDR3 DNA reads TGTGCCAGCAGTCGGGGGACTAGTCGAGGAGAGACCCAGTACTTC.

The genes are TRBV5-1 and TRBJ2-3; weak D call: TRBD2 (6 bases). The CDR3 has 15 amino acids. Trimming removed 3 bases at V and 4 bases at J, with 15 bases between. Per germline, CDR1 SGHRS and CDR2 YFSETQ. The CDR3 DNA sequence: TGCGCCAGCAGCTATTCCGGAGGGTCGGCAGATACGCAGTATTTT. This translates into CASSYSGGSADTQYF.

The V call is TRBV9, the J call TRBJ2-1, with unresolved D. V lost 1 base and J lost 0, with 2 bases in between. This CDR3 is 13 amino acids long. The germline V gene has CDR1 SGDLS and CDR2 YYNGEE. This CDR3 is CASSVRSYNEQFF. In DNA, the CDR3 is TGTGCCAGCAGCGTACGCTCCTACAATGAGCAGTTCTTC.

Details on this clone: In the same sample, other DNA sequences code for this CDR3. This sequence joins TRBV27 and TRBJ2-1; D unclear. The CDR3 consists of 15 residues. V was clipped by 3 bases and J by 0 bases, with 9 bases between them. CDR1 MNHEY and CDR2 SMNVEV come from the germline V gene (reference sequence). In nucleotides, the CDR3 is TGTGCCAGCAGTTTTGGGCAGAGCTCCTACAATGAGCAGTTCTTC. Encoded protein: CASSFGQSSYNEQFF.

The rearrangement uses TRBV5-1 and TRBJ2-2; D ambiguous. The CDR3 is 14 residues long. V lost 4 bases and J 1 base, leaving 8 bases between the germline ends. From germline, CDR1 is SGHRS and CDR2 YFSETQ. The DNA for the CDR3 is TGCGCCAGCAGCCCAGAGCGGAACACCGGGGAGCTGTTTTTT. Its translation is CASSPERNTGELFF.

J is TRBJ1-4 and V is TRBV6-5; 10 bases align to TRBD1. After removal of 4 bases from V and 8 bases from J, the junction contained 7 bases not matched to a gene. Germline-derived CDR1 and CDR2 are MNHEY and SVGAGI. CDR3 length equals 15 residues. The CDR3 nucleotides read TGTGCCAGCAGTTTGACAGGGGGCGTCCCCGAAAAACTGTTTTTT. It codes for CASSLTGGVPEKLFF.